Listed here are 8 T cell receptor beta chains from one sample, sequenced in a study of blood T cells in healthy people across ages. With a J-beta primer mix and a sample-barcoded 5' primer, a second PCR ran 7 to 11 cycles. TCRdb re-called the 5' RACE reads with MiXCR, one entry per CDR3 protein. This sample has about a million distinct CDR3 sequences, with roughly 51% found just once. The sample taken for sequencing was blood. The receptor set was obtained from a woman aged 60-75 years in good health.

The chain employs TRBV13 and TRBJ2-2, with TRBD2 as a possible D gene (6 bases). Germline CDR1 and CDR2: PRHDT and FYEKMQ (reference sequence). Trimming took 5 bases from V and 1 from J, leaving 14 bases between them. This CDR3 has 16 residues. The CDR3 spells CASSPRGLWNTGELFF. As DNA, the CDR3 is TGTGCCAGCAGCCCCCGGGGACTCTGGAACACCGGGGAGCTGTTTTTT.

This clonotype was detected only a few times. The chain links TRBV18 to TRBJ2-1, with TRBD2 as a possible D gene (6 bases). This CDR3 comprises 14 residues. V was clipped by 4 bases and J by 10 bases, with 17 bases between them. Per germline, CDR1 KGHSH and CDR2 LQKENI. The CDR3 here is CASSRTGDRGEQFF. The CDR3 DNA reads TGTGCCAGCTCACGAACGGGGGACCGCGGGGAGCAGTTCTTC.

The rearrangement joins TRBV3-1 to TRBJ2-1; 7 bases fit TRBD2. CDR1 is LGHDT, CDR2 YNNKEL, per germline (reference sequence). With 3 bases clipped from V and 7 bases from J, the junction kept 6 bases outside the gene matches. The CDR3 sequence is 14 residues long. DNA for the CDR3: TGTGCCAGCAGCCACGGACTAGGAGCTAATGAGCAGTTCTTC. Its translation: CASSHGLGANEQFF.

The CDR3 sequence is CASSLISLGNYGYTF. The CDR3 region has the DNA TGTGCCAGCAGCTTAATCAGCCTGGGGAACTATGGCTACACCTTC. The V and J genes are TRBV7-9 and TRBJ1-2, with unresolved D. Germline CDR1 SEHNR, CDR2 FQNEAQ (reference sequence). Trimming took 2 bases from V and 2 from J, leaving 12 bases between them. This CDR3 comprises 15 residues.

This chain links TRBV27 with TRBJ1-2; TRBD1 matches at 7 bases. Germline trimming cut 3 bases from V and 3 bases from J; bases unmatched to any gene: 4. CDR1 and CDR2 (germline): MNHEY, SMNVEV (reference sequence). This CDR3 contains 14 residues. CDR3 DNA sequence: TGTGCCAGCAGTTTCAGGGGGACATACTATGGCTACACCTTC. It codes for CASSFRGTYYGYTF.

V is TRBV7-9 and J is TRBJ2-5; no definite D call. Looked up from germline, CDR1 is SEHNR and CDR2 is FQNEAQ (reference sequence). V was clipped by 1 base and J by 1 base, with 10 bases between them. The CDR3 contains 15 residues. CDR3 protein: CASSLGALPQETQYF. CDR3 in DNA: TGTGCCAGCAGCTTAGGGGCGCTACCCCAAGAGACCCAGTACTTC.

The chain joins TRBV10-3 to TRBJ2-7; TRBD1 aligns across 11 bases. The germline V gene has CDR1 ENHRY and CDR2 SYGVKD. The CDR3 length is 16 residues. The J segment lost 2 bases and the V segment lost 5 bases, leaving 8 bases of the junction unmatched. Here the CDR3 DNA reads TGTGCCATCAGTTCCGGTGGACAGGGGGCTCCCTACGAGCAGTACTTC. It is translated as CAISSGGQGAPYEQYF.

V and J are TRBV6-1 and TRBJ1-1; 9 bases fit TRBD1. The length of the CDR3 is 14 residues. In germline, CDR1 is MNHNS, CDR2 SASEGT. With V trimmed by 6 bases and J by 4 bases, 6 bases remained unmatched. CDR3 sequence reads: CASSLQGAFTEAFF. In DNA form, the CDR3 reads TGTGCCAGCAGCCTACAGGGGGCGTTCACTGAAGCTTTCTTT.